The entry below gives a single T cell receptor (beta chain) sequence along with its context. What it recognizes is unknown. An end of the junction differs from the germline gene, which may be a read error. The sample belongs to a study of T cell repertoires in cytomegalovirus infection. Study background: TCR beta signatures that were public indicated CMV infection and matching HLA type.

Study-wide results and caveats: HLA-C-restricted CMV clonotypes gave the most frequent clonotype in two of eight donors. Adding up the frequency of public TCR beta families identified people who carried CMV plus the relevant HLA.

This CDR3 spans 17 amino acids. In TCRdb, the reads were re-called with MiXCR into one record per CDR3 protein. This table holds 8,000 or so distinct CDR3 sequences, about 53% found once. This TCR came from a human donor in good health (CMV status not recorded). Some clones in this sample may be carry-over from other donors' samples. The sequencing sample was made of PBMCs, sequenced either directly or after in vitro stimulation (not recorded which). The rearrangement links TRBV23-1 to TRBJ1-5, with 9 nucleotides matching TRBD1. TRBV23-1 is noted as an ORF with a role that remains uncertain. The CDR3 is CASSQPLGTGLYQHQHF. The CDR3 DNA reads TGCGCCAGCAGTCAACCACTAGGGACAGGGTTATATCAGCACCAGCATTTT.